This T cell receptor beta chain was identified in a study of T cell responses to AZD1222 COVID-19 vaccine (dated by TCRdb to the early 2020s). Background for the entire study: TCR sequencing was performed for more than 230 trial participants, of whom roughly 200 were given two doses of AZD1222 and some 25 were given two doses of MenACWY control vaccine. Trial participants were enrolled by age into 18-55, 56-69 and 70-plus year subgroups, with approximately 160, 26 and 62 TCR-sequenced participants respectively. The research as a whole found: No day 14 peak-response samples were available, so repertoires were characterized only after the peak T cell response. Epitopes outside the regions mutated in the B.1.351 and B.1.1.7 variants were reportedly recognized by nearly half of the unique spike-specific TCRs. Most participants were white British and females outnumbered males, and the authors suggested that clonal diversity may have been underestimated. In the small 56-69-year group, the increase in depth fell short of significance, most likely because of low power. Only five to seven AZD1222 recipients were SARS-CoV-2 seropositive at baseline, limiting conclusions about previously exposed vaccinees. A significant rise in spike-specific TCR breadth and depth was observed after two AZD1222 doses relative to day 0 and relative to MenACWY recipients. The vaccine-associated CD4 TCRs covered the entire spike protein, and the dominant responses fell in regions 160-218 and 743-854.

The CDR3 regions of human TCRbeta chains were analyzed by immunosequencing. For the original study's pipeline: TCRs in the repertoires were matched against a reference library of SARS-CoV-2-specific TCRs that had been generated with the MIRA antigen-specificity platform. Breadth was defined as the fraction of unique TCRs that were SARS-CoV-2-associated. Depth was defined as the fraction of total T cells that were SARS-CoV-2-associated. Using the MIRA data, each spike-specific TCR was assigned both to the spike region to which the TCR was reactive and to a CD4 or CD8 class. Log10-transformed breadth and depth values were compared by one-way ANOVA with Sidak's multiple comparisons tests. TCRdb took over this immuneACCESS table, retaining in-frame rearrangements with V and J assigned. Such tables are incomplete; in checked studies, under half of the missing clones stem from an unresolved V gene, and the remainder is unexplained. V and J calls and clone size are those listed in that table; D and trimming were worked out from the DNA. This sample has about 150,000 clones in its table, and about 90% of those were observed once. The ten largest account for around 6.9% of the sample.

Note on this clone: This clone's antigen is unknown. No quality values exist for individual bases; no much larger clone is one base distant.

The junction carries 9 bases between V and J, which are trimmed by 4 bases and 3 bases respectively. Counted from cysteine to phenylalanine, this CDR3 has 13 amino acids. The DNA shown is the 39-base CDR3, in frame from base 1. CDR1 and CDR2 were assigned from the germline V gene as LGHNA and YSLEER. The time point label corresponds to: about 28 days (+/-7) after the second vaccine dose. The treatment or condition label, read with the paper, signifies: meningococcal conjugate vaccine given as trial control. Vaccinee samples were obtained from the UK trials COV001 and COV002, which included a single-blind randomized controlled phase 2/3 trial of AZD1222 (ChAdOx1 nCoV-19) in healthy adults. Trial participant PBMC samples were collected at day 0 and day 28 after the second dose for TCRbeta chain sequencing.

The rearranged chain carries TRBV4-3 and TRBJ1-1, with no confidently assigned D gene. The clonotype originates from an adult who received the MenACWY meningococcal vaccine as a control. This specimen consisted of peripheral blood, obtained 28 days after the second dose of the MenACWY control vaccine. The nucleotides read TGCGCCAGCAGCCCTCTCCTGTACACTGAAGCTTTCTTT. It translates as CASSPLLYTEAFF.